Below are 28 T cell receptor beta chains sequenced from a single sample in a study of spatial heterogeneity in lung cancer. TCRdb used MiXCR to reprocess the 5' RACE reads, holding one entry per CDR3 protein. Among 100,000 to 120,000 distinct CDR3 sequences listed, 9.5% to 14% were seen once. Noted time point: blood at routine non-recurrence follow-up after resection. The sample was PBMCs, taken at follow-up. The receptors were sampled from a female donor with early-stage non-small cell lung cancer.

This clonotype was counted between two and nine times. The rearrangement joins TRBV19 to TRBJ2-3; no clear D. This CDR3 comprises 16 residues. Germline loops: CDR1 LNHDA, CDR2 SQIVND (reference sequence). The V and J ends lost 3 bases and 2 bases respectively, with 15 bases between them. The CDR3 DNA reads as TGTGCCAGTAGTATGGTTGGCTCCTTGAACACAGATACGCAGTATTTT. This gives the protein CASSMVGSLNTDTQYF.

This clonotype showed up just once. This chain connects TRBV27 to TRBJ2-1, with D maybe TRBD2 (6 bases). With 6 bases removed from V and 4 bases from J, the gap between germline ends came to 7 bases. This CDR3 is 12 amino acids long. Germline CDR1 reads MNHEY; CDR2 reads SMNVEV (reference sequence). The CDR3 is CASSGRYNEQFF. Written as DNA, the CDR3 is TGTGCCAGCAGCGGGAGATACAATGAGCAGTTCTTC.

The rearrangement joins TRBV7-2 to TRBJ1-5, with a tentative D call TRBD1 (6 bases). The V end was cut by 6 bases, the J end by 7 bases, with 16 bases between. Germline loops: CDR1 SGHTA, CDR2 FQGNSA. This CDR3 region has 14 residues. The CDR3 sequence: CASSLGGLWQPQHF. The CDR3, as DNA: TGTGCCAGCAGTCTGGGGGGGCTCTGGCAGCCCCAGCATTTT.

The genes are TRBV6-1 and TRBJ1-3, with a tentative D call TRBD1 (6 bases). V was trimmed by 4 bases and J by 0 bases, leaving 10 bases between them. The CDR3 is 15 amino acids. From germline, CDR1 is MNHNS and CDR2 SASEGT. Written as DNA, the CDR3 is TGTGCCAGCAGTGCACAGGGATACTCTGGAAACACCATATATTTT. Amino acid sequence: CASSAQGYSGNTIYF.

This chain uses TRBV5-1 with TRBJ1-1; 9 bases are shared with TRBD1. The CDR3 has 14 residues. The germline gives CDR1 SGHRS, CDR2 YFSETQ. Trimming cost V 4 bases and J 5 bases; bases outside gene matches: 6. The CDR3 DNA sequence: TGCGCCAGCAGCAGGGGACAGGGAAGAACTGAAGCTTTCTTT. It specifies CASSRGQGRTEAFF.

The V and J genes are TRBV7-6 and TRBJ2-5; D remains unclear. This CDR3 is 14 amino acids long. Per germline, CDR1 SGHVS and CDR2 FNYEAQ. V was clipped by 1 base and J by 2 bases, with 8 bases between them. CDR3 region: CASSLGPRQETQYF. CDR3 DNA sequence: TGTGCCAGCAGCTTAGGACCCAGGCAAGAGACCCAGTACTTC. Based on the CDR3 plus reference TRBV7-6 and TRBJ2-5, the full variable domain is GAGVSQSPRYKVTKRGQDVALRCDPISGHVSLYWYRQALGQGPEFLTYFNYEAQQDKSGLPNDRFSAERPEGSISTLTIQRTEQRDSAMYRCASSLGPRQETQYFGPGTRLLVL.

This clonotype came up a few times. This chain uses TRBV20-1 with TRBJ1-1, with unresolved D. The CDR3 length is 14 residues. Trimming left V 7 bases short and J 4 bases short, with 19 bases between. The germline V gene has CDR1 DFQATT and CDR2 SNEGSKA (reference sequence). The CDR3 is CSVKGSSRATEAFF. CDR3 nucleotide sequence: TGCAGTGTGAAAGGAAGCAGCCGGGCCACTGAAGCTTTCTTT.

This clonotype was detected many times. In DNA, the CDR3 is TGTGCCAGCAGCTCACGCAGGCCCTCGGGGACTGAAGCTTTCTTT. Translated, it gives CASSSRRPSGTEAFF. V gene TRBV7-2 combines with J gene TRBJ1-1; no clear D. CDR3 size: 15 residues. V was trimmed by 4 bases and J by 5 bases, leaving 17 bases between them. The germline gives CDR1 SGHTA, CDR2 FQGNSA.

This clonotype was detected a few times. The chain couples TRBV2 to TRBJ2-3, with D hard to call. Trimming removed 5 bases from V and 2 bases from J, with 11 bases in between. Per germline, CDR1 SNHLY and CDR2 FYNNEI. The CDR3 has 14 residues. The CDR3 bases are TGTGCCAGCAGTCCAAGTACAACCACAGATACGCAGTATTTT. This encodes CASSPSTTTDTQYF. Drawing the rest from reference TRBV2 and TRBJ2-3, the complete variable domain is EPEVTQTPSHQVTQMGQEVILRCVPISNHLYFYWYRQILGQKVEFLVSFYNNEISEKSEIFDDQFSVERPDGSNFTLKIRSTKLEDSAMYFCASSPSTTTDTQYFGPGTRLTVL.

CDR3 in DNA: TGTGCCAGCAGTGAAATGGTAGCGGGAGGTTCAGATACGCAGTATTTT. This sequence encodes CASSEMVAGGSDTQYF. This chain links TRBV2 with TRBJ2-3; 10 positions match TRBD2. Germline V lookup: CDR1 SNHLY, CDR2 FYNNEI. Germline trimming cut 2 bases from V and 4 bases from J; bases unmatched to any gene: 6. There are 16 residues in the CDR3.

This chain connects TRBV7-2 to TRBJ2-3, with unresolved D. This CDR3 is built from 15 residues. The V gene lost 7 bases and the J gene lost 0 bases, with 14 bases spanning the gap. Germline loops: CDR1 SGHTA, CDR2 FQGNSA. DNA of the CDR3: TGTGCCAGCACCGTGCAGTCATCTAGCACAGATACGCAGTATTTT. This translates into CASTVQSSSTDTQYF.

This clonotype was seen a handful of times. This chain connects TRBV29-1 to TRBJ2-1, with 10 nucleotides matching TRBD1. The ends lost 4 bases at V and 0 bases at J; junction bases unmatched: 3. The germline V gene encodes CDR1 SQVTM and CDR2 ANQGSEA. CDR3 size: 15 residues. The CDR3 loop is CSVGGTGVSYNEQFF. The CDR3, as DNA: TGCAGCGTTGGAGGGACAGGGGTCTCCTACAATGAGCAGTTCTTC.

There are a few counts of this clonotype. The J gene is TRBJ2-7, the V gene TRBV20-1; TRBD2 matches 12 bases. The CDR3 sequence is 15 residues long. Germline V gene data show CDR1 as DFQATT and CDR2 as SNEGSKA (reference sequence). The chain's CDR3 is CSRMASGRAGYEQYF. In DNA, the CDR3 is TGCAGCCGGATGGCTAGCGGGAGGGCCGGCTACGAGCAGTACTTC.

This clonotype was detected once. The CDR3 DNA follows: TGTGCCAGCAGCTTAGGGCGTACGAACACCGGGGAGCTGTTTTTT. It is translated as CASSLGRTNTGELFF. The rearrangement links TRBV5-5 to TRBJ2-2; D ambiguous. Germline CDR1 is SGHKS and CDR2 is YYEKEE (reference sequence). Trimming removed 2 bases at V and 0 bases at J, with 8 bases between. This CDR3 is built from 15 residues.

This rearrangement joins TRBV7-2 to TRBJ2-7; the D is unclear. The CDR3 loop spans 15 amino acids. The germline CDR1 and CDR2 sequences are SGHTA and FQGNSA. V lost 3 bases, J lost 6 bases, and 18 bases lay in between. CDR3 coding DNA: TGTGCCAGCAGCTTCAGTGTTGCAAGGCCGGTCGAGCAGTACTTC. Its protein is CASSFSVARPVEQYF.

The chain has TRBV3-1 and TRBJ2-1, with a weak D call TRBD2 (6 bases). Trimming cost V 4 bases and J 2 bases, with 9 bases left between them. Germline lookup yields CDR1 LGHDT and CDR2 YNNKEL (reference sequence). The CDR3 contains 14 residues. The CDR3: CASSPSETYNEQFF. The CDR3, as DNA: TGTGCCAGCAGCCCTAGCGAGACCTACAATGAGCAGTTCTTC.

The CDR3 here is CSVVAGRTDTQYF. The CDR3 nucleotides read TGCAGCGTGGTAGCGGGCCGGACAGATACGCAGTATTTT. The chain combines TRBV29-1 with TRBJ2-3; 7 nucleotides agree with TRBD2. V dropped 6 bases and J dropped 3; count of bases not matched to a gene: 6. The CDR3 extends over 13 amino acids. Germline CDR1 reads SQVTM; CDR2 reads ANQGSEA.

This chain links TRBV6-1 with TRBJ2-4, with D perhaps TRBD1 (5 bases). Trimming shortened V by 1 base and J by 0 bases, and 10 bases separated the two germline ends. In germline, CDR1 is MNHNS, CDR2 SASEGT. The CDR3 runs 16 residues. CDR3 nucleotides: TGTGCCAGCAGTGAAGTGCAGGGCCTAGCCAAAAACATTCAGTACTTC. It encodes CASSEVQGLAKNIQYF.

There are many counts of this clonotype. The chain has TRBV28 and TRBJ2-7, with D possibly TRBD2 on 6 matching bases. V dropped 6 bases and J dropped 3 bases, with 18 bases sitting between them. The CDR3 is 15 residues long. Germline CDR1 is MDHEN and CDR2 is SYDVKM. This chain's CDR3 is CASSPTGTALYEQYF. The CDR3 DNA reads TGTGCCAGCAGCCCCACCGGGACTGCTCTCTACGAGCAGTACTTC.

This clonotype was counted ten times or more. The chain has TRBV18 and TRBJ1-3; tentatively, D is TRBD1 (5 bases). This CDR3 has 17 amino acids. V was pared by 3 bases and J by 3 bases, with 18 bases between. In germline, CDR1 is KGHSH, CDR2 LQKENI. CDR3 amino acids: CASSPPGLAGSGNTIYF. The CDR3 nucleotides are TGTGCCAGCTCACCCCCGGGGCTTGCGGGGAGTGGAAACACCATATATTTT.

The chain links TRBV18 to TRBJ2-2; D is possibly TRBD2 (6 bases). Germline CDR1 and CDR2: KGHSH and LQKENI. The CDR3 runs 14 residues. V was trimmed by 1 base and J by 6 bases, leaving 9 bases between them. The DNA for the CDR3 is TGTGCCAGCTCACCACGGCCGGGGGCCGGGGAGCTGTTTTTT. Encoded protein: CASSPRPGAGELFF.

This CDR3 reads CASSFYTDTQYF. The CDR3 DNA reads TGTGCCAGCAGCTTCTACACAGATACGCAGTATTTT. V is TRBV5-6 and J is TRBJ2-3; D is unresolved. The V gene's germline CDR1 is SGHDT and CDR2 YYEEEE. V was shortened by 2 bases and J by 2 bases, with 3 bases between the two germline ends. The CDR3 has 12 residues.

This clonotype appeared a few times. The chain uses TRBV4-2 and TRBJ1-1; 9 nucleotides line up with TRBD1. CDR1 LGHNA and CDR2 YNFKEQ come from the germline V gene. This CDR3 is built from 18 residues. The J segment lost 4 bases and the V segment lost 4 bases, leaving 16 bases of the junction unmatched. As DNA, the CDR3 is TGTGCCAGCAGCCCGCCTCCCTTCAACAGGGGGCAGATCACTGAAGCTTTCTTT. Translation gives CASSPPPFNRGQITEAFF.

This clonotype was observed a single time. This rearrangement joins TRBV12-3 or TRBV12-4 to TRBJ2-1; unclear D gene. V dropped 3 bases and J dropped 7 bases, with 19 bases sitting between them. The CDR3 is 16 amino acids. The chain's CDR3 is CASSFGSVGAANEQFF. The CDR3 DNA reads as TGTGCCAGCAGTTTCGGGTCCGTTGGTGCGGCGAATGAGCAGTTCTTC.

The chain carries TRBV9 and TRBJ2-5, with D tentatively TRBD2 (6 bases). V lost 4 bases and J lost 4, with 14 bases in between. Germline CDR1 SGDLS, CDR2 YYNGEE. This CDR3 spans 14 amino acids. The CDR3 DNA reads as TGTGCCAGCAGCTCGGGACCCGGGAGAGAGACCCAGTACTTC. Its protein product is CASSSGPGRETQYF.

This clonotype has ten or more counts. The chain employs TRBV6-1 and TRBJ2-3; no firm D call. The CDR3 length is 14 residues. The V end was cut by 5 bases, the J end by 0 bases, with 9 bases between. Germline CDR1 and CDR2: MNHNS and SASEGT. The CDR3 DNA sequence: TGTGCCAGCAGTTCACAGCTAAGCACAGATACGCAGTATTTT. Translating it yields CASSSQLSTDTQYF.

There are a few counts of this clonotype. The chain recombines TRBV7-9 with TRBJ1-2, with D unresolved. CDR3 length equals 13 residues. V shed 2 bases and J shed 7 bases, with 11 bases lying between them. Germline V gene lookup returns CDR1 SEHNR and CDR2 FQNEAQ (reference sequence). The CDR3 loop reads CASSLTPPSGYTF. Written as DNA, the CDR3 is TGTGCCAGCAGCTTAACCCCCCCCTCTGGCTACACCTTC.

The chain links TRBV10-3 to TRBJ2-1; D may be TRBD2 (6 bases). Deletions cut 6 bases from V and 2 bases from J, with 11 bases between. The CDR3 length is 14 residues. Germline CDR1 reads ENHRY; CDR2 reads SYGVKD. CDR3 amino acids: CAIRDYSTYNEQFF. The DNA of the CDR3 is TGTGCCATCAGGGACTATAGCACCTACAATGAGCAGTTCTTC.